These 32 T cell receptor beta chains share one sample of origin, sequenced in a study of blood T cell repertoires in COVID-19. Data came from immunoSEQ multiplex PCR; TCRdb stores just in-frame clones and leaves some out. This sample has about 400,000 clones, with roughly 90% found just once. The sample taken for sequencing was peripheral blood. Receptor source: a man aged 35 to 55 with acute or convalescent COVID-19.

DNA of the CDR3: TGTGCCAGCAGCTTGGGAGGCGGTAATGAGATTCGGTCACCCCTCCACTTT. Translated, it gives CASSLGGGNEIRSPLHF. The genes are TRBV5-4 and TRBJ1-6; D not certain. Trimming shortened V by 0 bases and J by 10 bases, and 20 bases separated the two germline ends. This CDR3 has 17 amino acids. Germline CDR1 SGHNT, CDR2 YYREEE (reference sequence).

The chain uses TRBV6-1 and TRBJ2-3; a weak D match, TRBD1 (5 bases). CDR3 length: 18 amino acids. Looked up from germline, CDR1 is MNHNS and CDR2 is SASEGT. Deletions cut 3 bases from V and 2 bases from J, with 21 bases between. CDR3 nucleotides: TGTGCCAGCAGTGACAGGGCGACCCTTGACCTCAACACAGATACGCAGTATTTT. Translation: CASSDRATLDLNTDTQYF.

The chain links TRBV24-1 to TRBJ2-7; D not certain. Deletions cut 4 bases from V and 0 bases from J, with 12 bases between. The length of the CDR3 is 15 residues. The germline CDR1 and CDR2 sequences are KGHDR and SFDVKD. In nucleotides, the CDR3 is TGTGCCACCAGTGAAGGTGACATTAGCTCCTACGAGCAGTACTTC. The encoded protein is CATSEGDISSYEQYF.

The J gene is TRBJ1-1, the V gene TRBV7-6; D gene ambiguous. The ends were cut back, 5 bases at V and 11 bases at J, with 21 bases in the middle. The CDR3 loop spans 14 amino acids. The germline V gene has CDR1 SGHVS and CDR2 FNYEAQ. The CDR3 loop is CASSLQVTVLPAFF. The CDR3 DNA sequence: TGTGCCAGCAGCCTACAAGTCACAGTGTTACCCGCTTTCTTT.

The chain links TRBV28 to TRBJ2-7; 11 bases match TRBD1. CDR1 is MDHEN, CDR2 SYDVKM, per germline. The CDR3 has 15 amino acids. The V gene end was trimmed by 6 bases and the J gene end by 3 bases; junction bases not matched to a gene: 7. The CDR3 loop reads CASRSPGQGGYEQYF. CDR3 sequence (DNA): TGTGCCAGCAGGAGCCCGGGACAGGGGGGCTACGAGCAGTACTTC.

The CDR3 sequence: CASSPMKGDTDTQYF. CDR3 in DNA: TGTGCCAGCAGCCCCATGAAAGGAGACACAGATACGCAGTATTTT. The chain uses TRBV5-4 and TRBJ2-3; D is uncertain. There are 15 residues in the CDR3. The V gene lost 4 bases and the J gene lost 2 bases, with 14 bases spanning the gap. From germline, CDR1 is SGHNT and CDR2 YYREEE (reference sequence).

The chain's CDR3 is CASKGGADTQYF. CDR3 sequence (DNA): TGTGCCAGCAAGGGAGGGGCAGATACGCAGTATTTT. The chain couples TRBV9 to TRBJ2-3; 7 nucleotides match TRBD2. The CDR3 length is 12 residues. The ends lost 6 bases at V and 4 bases at J; junction bases unmatched: 2. Germline V gene sequence: CDR1 SGDLS, CDR2 YYNGEE.

This clone has a count of ten or more. The chain is built from TRBV25-1 and TRBJ1-6, with TRBD1 matching 7 bases. The germline gives CDR1 MGHDK, CDR2 SYGVNS. CDR3 size: 15 residues. Trimming removed 4 bases from V and 3 bases from J; junction bases left unmatched: 3. Here the CDR3 DNA reads TGTGCCAGCAGTGCCGGGACAGTCTATAATTCACCCCTCCACTTT. Its translation is CASSAGTVYNSPLHF.

This chain joins TRBV15 and TRBJ1-5; D is undetermined. V lost 2 bases to trimming and J lost 5 bases, with 16 bases between them. This CDR3 has 16 amino acids. The germline V gene has CDR1 LNHNV and CDR2 YYDKDF (reference sequence). The CDR3 loop is CATSRSYQVGDQPQHF. DNA of the CDR3: TGTGCCACCAGCAGATCGTACCAGGTCGGTGATCAGCCCCAGCATTTT.

The rearrangement joins TRBV3-1 (or the pseudogene TRBV3-2) to TRBJ1-5, with no clear D. The V end lost 0 bases, the J end lost 3 bases, and 9 bases lay between the germline ends. CDR1 and CDR2 (germline): LGHDT, YNNKEL (reference sequence). The length of the CDR3 is 15 residues. The CDR3 DNA reads as TGTGCCAGCAGCCAAGAACTGAGTCCCAATCAGCCCCAGCATTTT. Translating it yields CASSQELSPNQPQHF.

The CDR3 is CASSLLLAGGYEQYF. The CDR3 nucleotides are TGTGCCAGCAGTTTACTTCTAGCGGGGGGGTACGAGCAGTACTTC. This rearrangement joins TRBV27 to TRBJ2-7; TRBD2 aligns across 12 bases. J was trimmed by 4 bases and V by 2 bases; bases with no gene match: 3. CDR3 length: 15 residues. CDR1 and CDR2 (germline): MNHEY, SMNVEV (reference sequence).

The rearrangement uses TRBV27 and TRBJ2-5; D remains ambiguous. The CDR3 is 13 amino acids. V was trimmed by 3 bases and J by 5 bases, leaving 10 bases between them. The germline CDR1 and CDR2 sequences are MNHEY and SMNVEV (reference sequence). This chain's CDR3 is CASSFGFRETQYF. In DNA form, the CDR3 reads TGTGCCAGCAGTTTCGGGTTTCGGGAGACCCAGTACTTC.

The genes are TRBV9 and TRBJ1-1; no firm D call. Per the germline V gene, CDR1 is SGDLS and CDR2 is YYNGEE. V was clipped by 4 bases and J by 8 bases, with 15 bases between them. There are 13 residues in the CDR3. The CDR3 loop is CASSSAGKSEAFF. CDR3 DNA sequence: TGTGCCAGCAGCTCCGCGGGGAAGTCCGAAGCTTTCTTT.

The J gene is TRBJ1-2, the V gene TRBV11-2, with D maybe TRBD1 (5 bases). CDR1 SGHAT and CDR2 FQNNGV come from the germline V gene. The CDR3 is made up of 15 amino acids. Trimming cost V 4 bases and J 4 bases, with 16 bases left between them. CDR3 sequence reads: CASSSNQGRSYGYTF. The CDR3 DNA reads TGTGCCAGCAGCTCAAACCAGGGCCGTAGCTATGGCTACACCTTC.

V is TRBV9 and J is TRBJ2-3; the match to TRBD2 covers 12 bases. J was trimmed by 4 bases and V by 3 bases; bases with no gene match: 6. CDR3 length: 16 residues. Germline V gene data show CDR1 as SGDLS and CDR2 as YYNGEE. The CDR3 sequence: CASSGPGLAGPDTQYF. In nucleotides, the CDR3 is TGTGCCAGCAGCGGTCCGGGACTAGCGGGCCCAGATACGCAGTATTTT.

This clone was picked up a small number of times. The chain couples TRBV4-1 to TRBJ2-3; TRBD2 matches at 15 bases. CDR1 MGHRA and CDR2 YSYEKL come from the germline V gene. V dropped 0 bases and J dropped 4; count of bases not matched to a gene: 8. The CDR3 covers 19 residues. The CDR3 reads CASSQEGTSGGLVPDTQYF. The CDR3 DNA sequence: TGCGCCAGCAGCCAAGAAGGGACTAGCGGGGGGCTGGTGCCAGATACGCAGTATTTT.

V usage is TRBV5-1 and J usage is TRBJ2-1; 11 positions agree with TRBD2. The CDR3 has 15 residues. J gave up 4 bases and V 2 bases, and 2 bases lay outside the gene matches. Germline values: CDR1 SGHRS, CDR2 YFSETQ. DNA for the CDR3: TGCGCCAGCAGCTTCTCTAGCGGGGGGTACAATGAGCAGTTCTTC. Its translation is CASSFSSGGYNEQFF.

CDR3 in DNA: TGTGCCAGCAGCTTAATGGGAGCAGGAAACACCATATATTTT. This translates into CASSLMGAGNTIYF. J is TRBJ1-3 and V is TRBV7-9; no definite D call. V lost 2 bases, J lost 4 bases, and 9 bases lay in between. The CDR3 contains 14 residues. Germline V gene data show CDR1 as SEHNR and CDR2 as FQNEAQ (reference sequence).

This chain links TRBV4-3 with TRBJ1-1, with D maybe TRBD1 (6 bases). Between the trimmed V and J ends, which lost 3 bases and 11 bases, there was a span of 16 bases. The V gene's germline CDR1 is LGHNA and CDR2 YSLEER. This CDR3 has 13 amino acids. CDR3 protein: CASSQQQGWGAFF. In nucleotides, the CDR3 is TGCGCCAGCAGCCAGCAACAGGGCTGGGGGGCTTTCTTT.

J is TRBJ1-2 and V is TRBV25-1; 8 nucleotides align to TRBD1. With 9 bases clipped from V and 0 bases from J, the junction kept 3 bases outside the gene matches. The CDR3 loop spans 13 amino acids. Germline loops: CDR1 MGHDK, CDR2 SYGVNS. In nucleotides, the CDR3 is TGTGCCAGTAGCAGGGGGCCTAACTATGGCTACACCTTC. Its translation: CASSRGPNYGYTF.

The chain combines TRBV5-1 with TRBJ2-1; 8 bases fit TRBD1. V gave up 3 bases and J gave up 5 bases; unmatched junction bases: 16. This CDR3 is 18 amino acids long. Germline loops: CDR1 SGHRS, CDR2 YFSETQ. The DNA for the CDR3 is TGCGCCAGCAGCTCAAAGCGACAAAACAGGGGGGAAAACAATGAGCAGTTCTTC. It specifies CASSSKRQNRGENNEQFF.

The chain recombines TRBV6-2 or TRBV6-3 with TRBJ2-1; the D is unclear. Deletions cut 2 bases from V and 1 base from J, with 15 bases between. Germline-derived CDR1 and CDR2 are MNHEY and SVGEGT. The CDR3 loop spans 17 amino acids. DNA of the CDR3: TGTGCCAGCAGTTACGCCACACCGGGTCTTTCCTACAATGAGCAGTTCTTC. Translated: CASSYATPGLSYNEQFF.

The chain carries TRBV9 and TRBJ2-1, with 8 bases identical to TRBD1. The CDR3 covers 17 residues. Germline CDR1 SGDLS, CDR2 YYNGEE. The ends lost 4 bases at V and 2 bases at J; junction bases unmatched: 11. The CDR3 DNA reads TGTGCCAGCAGCCCCCGACCTTTGGGACAGGCCTACAATGAGCAGTTCTTC. Amino acids: CASSPRPLGQAYNEQFF. Combining the CDR3 with reference TRBV9 and TRBJ2-1 gives the whole variable domain DSGVTQTPKHLITATGQRVTLRCSPRSGDLSVYWYQQSLDQGLQFLIQYYNGEERAKGNILERFSAQQFPDLHSELNLSSLELGDSALYFCASSPRPLGQAYNEQFFGPGTRLTVL.

In DNA form, the CDR3 reads TGTGCCATCAGTGACCCGAGAGAACAGGGGAGCACAGATACGCAGTATTTT. Translating it yields CAISDPREQGSTDTQYF. The chain employs TRBV10-3 and TRBJ2-3; 7 bases line up with TRBD1. Per germline, CDR1 ENHRY and CDR2 SYGVKD. The V gene end was trimmed by 3 bases and the J gene end by 0 bases; junction bases not matched to a gene: 9. The CDR3 is 17 residues long.

Here the CDR3 reads CASSPRAGSSYEQYF. The CDR3 bases are TGTGCCAGCAGCCCCCGGGCGGGTAGCTCCTACGAGCAGTACTTC. The chain is built from TRBV16 and TRBJ2-7, with D possibly matching TRBD2 (5 bases). In germline, CDR1 is KGHSY, CDR2 FQNENV. Trimming removed 4 bases from V and 0 bases from J, with 13 bases in between. This CDR3 is 15 amino acids long.

The sample holds one count of this clone. The identical CDR3 is also encoded by other nucleotide sequences in the sample. The rearrangement links TRBV9 to TRBJ1-2; D uncertain. V lost 3 bases, J lost 5 bases, and 5 bases lay in between. The CDR3 sequence is 11 residues long. Germline values: CDR1 SGDLS, CDR2 YYNGEE. The CDR3 DNA follows: TGTGCCAGCAGCGCCCTTTATGGCTACACCTTC. It specifies CASSALYGYTF.

This sequence joins TRBV15 and TRBJ1-1; 7 bases are a match to TRBD1. Trimming at V came to 2 bases and at J to 1 base, leaving 4 bases not matched to a gene. CDR1 and CDR2 from the germline V gene are LNHNV and YYDKDF (reference sequence). This CDR3 is built from 15 residues. Here the CDR3 DNA reads TGTGCCACCAGCAGAATCGGGACAGCGAACACTGAAGCTTTCTTT. It translates to CATSRIGTANTEAFF.

The chain carries TRBV30 and TRBJ1-1; D is perhaps TRBD1 (6 bases). Germline CDR1 and CDR2: GTSNPN and SVGIG (reference sequence). The CDR3 runs 15 residues. V gave up 2 bases and J gave up 0 bases, with 13 bases separating them. CDR3 DNA: TGTGCCTGGAGTCCACACCAGGGGATGAACACTGAAGCTTTCTTT. This sequence encodes CAWSPHQGMNTEAFF.

CDR3 nucleotides: TGTGCCAGCAGCTCCCCCCGGGGGGGTAGCGCCTACTACGAGCAGTACTTC. As protein: CASSSPRGGSAYYEQYF. The chain is built from TRBV7-8 and TRBJ2-7, with 8 bases matching TRBD2. The CDR3 spans 17 residues. J was trimmed by 3 bases and V by 4 bases; bases with no gene match: 14. Germline V gene sequence: CDR1 SGHVS, CDR2 FQNEAQ. Supplemented by reference TRBV7-8 and TRBJ2-7, the full variable domain reads GAGVSQSPRYKVAKRGQDVALRCDPISGHVSLFWYQQALGQGPEFLTYFQNEAQLDKSGLPSDRFFAERPEGSVSTLKIQRTQQEDSAVYLCASSSPRGGSAYYEQYFGPGTRLTVT.

This clone was seen more than once but under ten times. This rearrangement joins TRBV28 to TRBJ2-3, with 11 bases aligning to TRBD2. The CDR3 has 17 amino acids. Germline CDR1 reads MDHEN; CDR2 reads SYDVKM. The ends lost 6 bases at V and 0 bases at J; junction bases unmatched: 8. This chain's CDR3 is CASSPGTSGKSTDTQYF. CDR3 sequence (DNA): TGTGCCAGCAGCCCCGGGACTAGCGGCAAAAGCACAGATACGCAGTATTTT.

The chain uses TRBV7-6 and TRBJ2-7; D gene uncertain. The CDR3 length is 13 residues. Deletions cut 5 bases from V and 2 bases from J, with 10 bases between. The V gene's germline CDR1 is SGHVS and CDR2 FNYEAQ. The CDR3 DNA reads TGTGCCAGCAGCCCTAGTCTGGCCTACGAGCAGTACTTC. Protein: CASSPSLAYEQYF.

The V gene is TRBV5-1, the J gene TRBJ1-1, with 8 positions matching TRBD1. Unmatched junction bases numbered 15, after V lost 5 bases and J lost 3 bases. CDR3 size: 17 residues. Germline values: CDR1 SGHRS, CDR2 YFSETQ. The chain's CDR3 is CASRPTNRGMLYTEAFF. CDR3 coding DNA: TGCGCCAGCAGACCTACTAACAGGGGGATGTTATACACTGAAGCTTTCTTT.